This TCR beta chain was documented in a study of T-cell memory formation after mild COVID-19. Turning to the study itself: Each donor largely had its own TCR clusters.

The CDR3 sequence is 13 residues long. V lost 4 bases and J lost 4, with 13 bases in between. Per germline, CDR1 GTSNPN and CDR2 SVGIG (reference sequence). UMIs and sample barcodes were carried by the TCR alpha and TCR beta cDNA libraries that 5'RACE produced using constant-segment primers. TCRdb called the 5' RACE reads again in MiXCR, with one record for every CDR3 protein. The table includes 250,000 or so distinct CDR3 sequences, roughly 10% detected once. General study results and limits: Balance between CD4 and CD8 was seen in clones contracting day 15 to 85, and a CD4+ lean was seen in later expanders.

As concerns this clonotype: What it recognizes is unknown.

The rearrangement uses TRBV30 and TRBJ2-5; D remains ambiguous. This receptor was taken from a young man who had mild COVID-19 (a few samples of this study predate the infection). Cell type and time point are not known. The sequenced material came from PBMCs or a T cell subset sorted from them (not recorded which). DNA of the CDR3: TGTGCCTGGAAAGTAGGGTCCCGAGAGACCCAGTACTTC. Translated, it gives CAWKVGSRETQYF.